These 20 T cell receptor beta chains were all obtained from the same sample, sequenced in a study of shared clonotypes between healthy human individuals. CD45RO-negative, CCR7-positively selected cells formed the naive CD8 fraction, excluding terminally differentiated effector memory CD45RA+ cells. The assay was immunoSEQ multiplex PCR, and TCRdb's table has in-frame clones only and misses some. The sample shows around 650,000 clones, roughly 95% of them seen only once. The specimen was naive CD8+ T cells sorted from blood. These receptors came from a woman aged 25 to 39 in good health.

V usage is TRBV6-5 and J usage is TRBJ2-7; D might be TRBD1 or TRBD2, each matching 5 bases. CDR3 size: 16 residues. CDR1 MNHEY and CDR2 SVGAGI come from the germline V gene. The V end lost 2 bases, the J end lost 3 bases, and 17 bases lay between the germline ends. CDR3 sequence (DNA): TGTGCCAGCAGTTACCCCCTCCTTTCTGGGGGCTACGAGCAGTACTTC. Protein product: CASSYPLLSGGYEQYF.

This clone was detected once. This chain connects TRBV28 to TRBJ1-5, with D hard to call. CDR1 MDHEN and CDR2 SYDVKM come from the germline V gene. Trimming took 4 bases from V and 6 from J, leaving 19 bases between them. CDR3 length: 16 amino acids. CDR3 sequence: CASSSRVGSAGQPQHF. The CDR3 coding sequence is TGTGCCAGCAGTTCGCGGGTCGGCAGCGCCGGTCAGCCCCAGCATTTT.

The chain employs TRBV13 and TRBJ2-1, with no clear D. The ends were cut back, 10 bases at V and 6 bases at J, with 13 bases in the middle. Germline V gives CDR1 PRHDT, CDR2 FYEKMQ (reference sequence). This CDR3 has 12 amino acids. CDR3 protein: CANCEHGNEQFF. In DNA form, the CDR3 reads TGTGCCAACTGCGAACACGGCAATGAGCAGTTCTTC.

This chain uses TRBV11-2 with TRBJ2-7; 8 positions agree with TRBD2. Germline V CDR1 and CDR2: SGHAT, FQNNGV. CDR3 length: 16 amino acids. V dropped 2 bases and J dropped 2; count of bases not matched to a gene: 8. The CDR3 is CASSLLFSGRTYEQYF. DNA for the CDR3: TGTGCCAGCAGCTTATTATTCAGCGGGAGAACCTACGAGCAGTACTTC. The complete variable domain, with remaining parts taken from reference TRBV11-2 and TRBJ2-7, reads EAGVAQSPRYKIIEKRQSVAFWCNPISGHATLYWYQQILGQGPKLLIQFQNNGVVDDSQLPKDRFSAERLKGVDSTLKIQPAKLEDSAVYLCASSLLFSGRTYEQYFGPGTRLTVT.

DNA of the CDR3: TGTGCCAGCACCGAAACAGAGCGCGTTGCGCCCCAGCATTTT. Residues: CASTETERVAPQHF. The J gene is TRBJ1-5, the V gene TRBV6-5; no clear D gene. The CDR3 is made up of 14 amino acids. Germline V gives CDR1 MNHEY, CDR2 SVGAGI. V dropped 7 bases and J dropped 9 bases, with 19 bases sitting between them.

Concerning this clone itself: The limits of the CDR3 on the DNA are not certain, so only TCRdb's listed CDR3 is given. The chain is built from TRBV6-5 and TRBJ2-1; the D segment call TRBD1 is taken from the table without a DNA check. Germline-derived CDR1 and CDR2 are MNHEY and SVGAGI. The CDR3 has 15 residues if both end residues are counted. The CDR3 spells CASSSSGQLYNEQFF.

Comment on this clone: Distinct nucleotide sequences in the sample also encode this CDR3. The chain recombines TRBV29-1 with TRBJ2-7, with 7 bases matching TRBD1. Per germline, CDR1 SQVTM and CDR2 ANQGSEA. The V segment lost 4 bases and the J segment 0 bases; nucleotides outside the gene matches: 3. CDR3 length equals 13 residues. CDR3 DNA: TGCAGCGTTGTAGGGACAGACTCCTACGAGCAGTACTTC. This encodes CSVVGTDSYEQYF.

Here the CDR3 DNA reads TGTGCCAGCCTTATAGCGGGCGAGCAGTACTTC. This sequence encodes CASLIAGEQYF. The V call is TRBV6-5, the J call TRBJ2-7; 7 positions match TRBD2. This CDR3 is built from 11 residues. CDR1 and CDR2 from the germline V gene are MNHEY and SVGAGI. V shed 8 bases and J 6 bases; nucleotides not matched to a gene: 4.

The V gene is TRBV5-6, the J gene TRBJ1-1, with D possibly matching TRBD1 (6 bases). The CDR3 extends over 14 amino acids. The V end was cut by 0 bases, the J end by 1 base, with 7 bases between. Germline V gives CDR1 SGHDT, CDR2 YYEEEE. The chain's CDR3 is CASSLGGPNTEAFF. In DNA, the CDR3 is TGTGCCAGCAGCTTGGGGGGGCCGAACACTGAAGCTTTCTTT. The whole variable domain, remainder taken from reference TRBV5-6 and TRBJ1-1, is DAGVTQSPTHLIKTRGQQVTLRCSPKSGHDTVSWYQQALGQGPQFIFQYYEEEERQRGNFPDRFSGHQFPNYSSELNVNALLLGDSALYLCASSLGGPNTEAFFGQGTRLTVV.

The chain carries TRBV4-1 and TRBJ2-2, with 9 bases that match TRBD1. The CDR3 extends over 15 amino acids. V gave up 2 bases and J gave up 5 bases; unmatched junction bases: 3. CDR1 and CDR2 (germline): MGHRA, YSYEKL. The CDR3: CASSQWTGVTGELFF. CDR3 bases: TGCGCCAGCAGCCAATGGACAGGGGTAACCGGGGAGCTGTTTTTT.

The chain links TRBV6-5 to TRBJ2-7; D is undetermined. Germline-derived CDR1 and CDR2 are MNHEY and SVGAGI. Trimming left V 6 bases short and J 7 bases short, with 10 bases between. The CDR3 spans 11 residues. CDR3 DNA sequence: TGTGCCAGCAGCTTGGATGGGGAGCAGTACTTC. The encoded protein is CASSLDGEQYF.

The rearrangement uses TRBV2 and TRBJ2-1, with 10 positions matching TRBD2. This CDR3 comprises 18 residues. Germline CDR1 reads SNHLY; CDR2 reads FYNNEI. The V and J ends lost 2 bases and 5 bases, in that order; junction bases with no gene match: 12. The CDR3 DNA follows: TGTGCCAGCAGTGAACTAGCGGGAGCCCCCATAGGGGACAATGAGCAGTTCTTC. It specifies CASSELAGAPIGDNEQFF. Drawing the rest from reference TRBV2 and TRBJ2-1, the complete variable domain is EPEVTQTPSHQVTQMGQEVILRCVPISNHLYFYWYRQILGQKVEFLVSFYNNEISEKSEIFDDQFSVERPDGSNFTLKIRSTKLEDSAMYFCASSELAGAPIGDNEQFFGPGTRLTVL.

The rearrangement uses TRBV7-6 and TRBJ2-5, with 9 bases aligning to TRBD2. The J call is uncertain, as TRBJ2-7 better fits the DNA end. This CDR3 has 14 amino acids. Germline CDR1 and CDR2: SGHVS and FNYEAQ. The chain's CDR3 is CASSLGSGGYEQYF. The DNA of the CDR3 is TGTGCCAGCAGCTTAGGTAGCGGGGGATACGAGCAGTACTTC.

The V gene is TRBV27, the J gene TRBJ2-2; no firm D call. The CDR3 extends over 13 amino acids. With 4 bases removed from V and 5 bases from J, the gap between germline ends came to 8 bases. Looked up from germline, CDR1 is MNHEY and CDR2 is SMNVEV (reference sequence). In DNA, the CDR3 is TGTGCCAGCAGTTGGGCTCGGACCGGGGAGCTGTTTTTT. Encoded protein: CASSWARTGELFF.

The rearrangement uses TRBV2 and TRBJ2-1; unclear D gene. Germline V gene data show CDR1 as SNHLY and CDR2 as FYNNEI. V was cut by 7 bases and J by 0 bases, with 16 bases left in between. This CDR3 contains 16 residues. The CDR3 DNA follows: TGTGCCAGCACCAGCAGTGGGCTGAGCTCCTACAATGAGCAGTTCTTC. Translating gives CASTSSGLSSYNEQFF.

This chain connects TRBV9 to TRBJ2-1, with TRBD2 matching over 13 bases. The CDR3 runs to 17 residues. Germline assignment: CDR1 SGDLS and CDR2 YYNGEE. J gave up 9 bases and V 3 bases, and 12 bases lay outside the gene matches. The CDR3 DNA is TGTGCCAGCAGCGCTCGCCAAGGACTAGCGGGAGTGCTTGAGCAGTTCTTC. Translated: CASSARQGLAGVLEQFF. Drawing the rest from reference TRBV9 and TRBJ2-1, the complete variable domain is DSGVTQTPKHLITATGQRVTLRCSPRSGDLSVYWYQQSLDQGLQFLIQYYNGEERAKGNILERFSAQQFPDLHSELNLSSLELGDSALYFCASSARQGLAGVLEQFFGPGTRLTVL.

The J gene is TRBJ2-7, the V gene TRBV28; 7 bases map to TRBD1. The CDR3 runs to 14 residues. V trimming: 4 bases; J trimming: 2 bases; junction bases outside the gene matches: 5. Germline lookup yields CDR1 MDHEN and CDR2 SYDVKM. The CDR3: CASSSGTATYEQYF. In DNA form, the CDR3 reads TGTGCCAGCAGTTCCGGGACAGCGACCTACGAGCAGTACTTC.

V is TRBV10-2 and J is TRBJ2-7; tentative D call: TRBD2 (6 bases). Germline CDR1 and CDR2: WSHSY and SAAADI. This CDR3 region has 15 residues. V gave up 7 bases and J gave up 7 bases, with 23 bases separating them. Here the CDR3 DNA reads TGCGCCAGCATGATGGGGACTCAGAGGGGCTGGGAGCAGTACTTC. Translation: CASMMGTQRGWEQYF.

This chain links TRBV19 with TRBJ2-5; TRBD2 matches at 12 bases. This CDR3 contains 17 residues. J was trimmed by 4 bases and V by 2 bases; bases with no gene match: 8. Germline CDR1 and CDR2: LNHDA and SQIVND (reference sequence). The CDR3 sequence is CASSISPSGRASETQYF. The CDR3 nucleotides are TGTGCCAGTAGTATATCCCCTAGCGGGAGGGCCTCAGAGACCCAGTACTTC.

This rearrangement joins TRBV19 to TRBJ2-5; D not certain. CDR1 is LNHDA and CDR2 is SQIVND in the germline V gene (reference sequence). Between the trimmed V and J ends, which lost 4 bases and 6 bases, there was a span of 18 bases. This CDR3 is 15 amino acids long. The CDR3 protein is CASSNTRTFGKTQYF. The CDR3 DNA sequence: TGTGCCAGTAGTAATACACGGACCTTTGGGAAGACCCAGTACTTC.